This TCR beta chain came from a study of T cell responses to AZD1222 COVID-19 vaccine. The CDR3 has 13 residues. Germline values: CDR1 SGHRS, CDR2 YFSETQ. V lost 4 bases to trimming and J lost 3 bases, with 10 bases between them. Assay used: immunoSEQ multiplex PCR; TCRdb lists only in-frame clones, some missing. Altogether 150,000 to 200,000 clones are present, approximately 90% being singletons, with the ten largest covering roughly 2.5%. The sample consisted of peripheral blood, taken on day 0 of AZD1222 vaccination. This clonotype originated in an adult in good health. The chain has TRBV5-1 and TRBJ1-1; no clear D. The CDR3 nucleotides read TGCGCCAGCAGCCCCGGCGACTACACTGAAGCTTTCTTT. Its protein product is CASSPGDYTEAFF.